The 24 T cell receptor beta chains in this list originate from one sample, sequenced in a study of PD-L1 blockade in urothelial cancer. Time point: pretreatment peripheral blood. This table comes from immunoSEQ multiplex PCR, and its TCRdb copy is limited to in-frame clones, with some not included. There are around 70,000 clones in the sample; over 80% occur only once, and approximately 9.2% lies in the top ten. The sample in question was PBMCs, obtained around atezolizumab (anti-PD-L1) treatment. These receptors were collected from a woman between 65 and 79 years old with urothelial cancer.

The chain employs TRBV15 and TRBJ2-1; the match to TRBD2 covers 12 bases. Germline CDR1 LNHNV, CDR2 YYDKDF (reference sequence). The CDR3 contains 16 residues. Germline trimming cut 0 bases from V and 4 bases from J; bases unmatched to any gene: 1. CDR3: CATSRDTSGGYNEQFF. The DNA of the CDR3 is TGTGCCACCAGCAGAGACACTAGCGGGGGGTACAATGAGCAGTTCTTC.

This clone was observed once. V and J are TRBV10-3 and TRBJ2-1; 11 nucleotides match TRBD2. The CDR3 runs 15 residues. Germline CDR1 and CDR2: ENHRY and SYGVKD. V trimming: 5 bases; J trimming: 4 bases; junction bases outside the gene matches: 4. The chain's CDR3 is CAISPGTSGYNEQFF. The DNA of the CDR3 is TGTGCCATCAGTCCCGGGACTAGCGGTTACAATGAGCAGTTCTTC.

This clone has just a few counts. The DNA for the CDR3 is TGTGCCAGCAGTCCGGACAGGGGGCTAGCGGAGTACCAAGAGACCCAGTACTTC. The encoded protein is CASSPDRGLAEYQETQYF. The rearrangement joins TRBV2 to TRBJ2-5; TRBD1 agrees at 11 bases. J lost 0 bases, V lost 5 bases, and 11 bases had no gene match. CDR1 and CDR2 (germline): SNHLY, FYNNEI. The CDR3 contains 18 residues.

This sequence joins TRBV28 and TRBJ2-7; 7 nucleotides line up with TRBD1. CDR3 length equals 14 residues. V dropped 11 bases and J dropped 1; count of bases not matched to a gene: 11. The germline V gene has CDR1 MDHEN and CDR2 SYDVKM. CDR3 in amino acids: CAANRGRFSYEQYF. The DNA for the CDR3 is TGTGCCGCCAACAGGGGTCGATTTTCCTACGAGCAGTACTTC.

This chain joins TRBV7-2 and TRBJ2-5, with D maybe TRBD1 (5 bases). CDR1 is SGHTA and CDR2 is FQGNSA in the germline V gene. V lost 4 bases to trimming and J lost 7 bases, with 16 bases between them. This CDR3 comprises 14 residues. Here the CDR3 DNA reads TGTGCCAGCAGCTCGACCGGCAGGGCCGGGACCCAGTACTTC. Protein product: CASSSTGRAGTQYF.

The chain recombines TRBV30 with TRBJ1-2; no definite D call. CDR1 and CDR2 from the germline V gene are GTSNPN and SVGIG (reference sequence). CDR3 length: 13 residues. The V end was cut by 0 bases, the J end by 2 bases, with 7 bases between. The CDR3 reads CAWSVRVNYGYTF. The CDR3 coding sequence is TGTGCCTGGAGTGTACGGGTGAACTATGGCTACACCTTC.

The J gene is TRBJ2-5, the V gene TRBV5-4, with D possibly matching TRBD1 (6 bases). The CDR3 has 14 amino acids. With 2 bases removed from V and 1 base from J, the gap between germline ends came to 9 bases. In germline, CDR1 is SGHNT, CDR2 YYREEE (reference sequence). Here the CDR3 reads CASSFRGFQETQYF. The CDR3, as DNA: TGTGCCAGCAGCTTCAGGGGCTTCCAAGAGACCCAGTACTTC.

This chain connects TRBV30 to TRBJ2-7, with D possibly TRBD1 on 5 matching bases. The CDR3 runs 12 residues. Per the germline V gene, CDR1 is GTSNPN and CDR2 is SVGIG (reference sequence). The CDR3 here is CGSQGNGEEQYF. The CDR3 DNA follows: TGTGGATCCCAGGGAAATGGTGAAGAGCAGTACTTC. The whole variable domain, remainder taken from reference TRBV30 and TRBJ2-7, is SQTIHQWPATLVQPVGSPLSLECTVEGTSNPNLYWYRQAAGRGLQLLFYSVGIGQISSEVPQNLSASRPQDRQFILSSKKLLLSDSGFYLCGSQGNGEEQYFGPGTRLTVT.

The V and J genes are TRBV2 and TRBJ2-5, with D maybe TRBD1 (6 bases). V was clipped by 5 bases and J by 5 bases, with 12 bases between them. This CDR3 is 13 amino acids long. Per the germline V gene, CDR1 is SNHLY and CDR2 is FYNNEI. CDR3: CASSKIGGETQYF. As DNA, the CDR3 is TGTGCCAGCAGTAAAATAGGGGGTGAGACCCAGTACTTC. Full variable domain (missing parts from reference TRBV2 and TRBJ2-5): EPEVTQTPSHQVTQMGQEVILRCVPISNHLYFYWYRQILGQKVEFLVSFYNNEISEKSEIFDDQFSVERPDGSNFTLKIRSTKLEDSAMYFCASSKIGGETQYFGPGTRLLVL.

The rearrangement links TRBV5-1 to TRBJ2-1; 7 nucleotides agree with TRBD2. The germline V gene encodes CDR1 SGHRS and CDR2 YFSETQ. V shed 2 bases and J 5 bases; nucleotides not matched to a gene: 4. CDR3 length equals 14 residues. The CDR3 nucleotides read TGCGCCAGCAGCTTTAGCGGGTGGAACAATGAGCAGTTCTTC. Translating gives CASSFSGWNNEQFF.

The chain carries TRBV27 and TRBJ2-3; the match to TRBD2 covers 8 bases. V gave up 5 bases and J gave up 2 bases; unmatched junction bases: 9. The CDR3 is made up of 16 amino acids. In germline, CDR1 is MNHEY, CDR2 SMNVEV (reference sequence). This CDR3 is CASSPYGGGATDTQYF. The CDR3 nucleotides read TGTGCCAGCAGTCCATACGGGGGGGGTGCCACAGATACGCAGTATTTT.

This chain links TRBV5-1 with TRBJ1-2; TRBD1 matches at 12 bases. The CDR3 length is 16 residues. Germline loops: CDR1 SGHRS, CDR2 YFSETQ. V shed 4 bases and J 6 bases; nucleotides not matched to a gene: 10. CDR3 coding DNA: TGCGCCAGCAGCATAGGGACAGGGGGCGCTTTAGATGGCTACACCTTC. Translated, it gives CASSIGTGGALDGYTF. Supplemented by reference TRBV5-1 and TRBJ1-2, the full variable domain reads KAGVTQTPRYLIKTRGQQVTLSCSPISGHRSVSWYQQTPGQGLQFLFEYFSETQRNKGNFPGRFSGRQFSNSRSEMNVSTLELGDSALYLCASSIGTGGALDGYTFGSGTRLTVV.

The chain has TRBV19 and TRBJ2-5, with D perhaps matching TRBD2 (5 bases). The CDR3 contains 13 residues. The germline V and J ends were trimmed by 3 bases and 3 bases, with 8 bases remaining between them. The germline CDR1 and CDR2 sequences are LNHDA and SQIVND (reference sequence). The CDR3 nucleotides read TGTGCCAGTAGTATTGGAGGAGAAGAGACCCAGTACTTC. Its translation: CASSIGGEETQYF.

V usage is TRBV5-1 and J usage is TRBJ2-2; maybe TRBD2 (6 bases). The CDR3 sequence is 16 residues long. The V end lost 6 bases, the J end lost 0 bases, and 15 bases lay between the germline ends. Germline assignment: CDR1 SGHRS and CDR2 YFSETQ. The chain's CDR3 is CASNLDAGPNTGELFF. The CDR3 DNA reads as TGCGCCAGCAACCTCGACGCGGGGCCGAACACCGGGGAGCTGTTTTTT.

The V call is TRBV5-1, the J call TRBJ2-2; perhaps TRBD1 as D (6 bases). Trimming took off 6 bases at V and 6 bases at J, with 6 bases between the two ends. The CDR3 runs to 11 residues. Germline lookup yields CDR1 SGHRS and CDR2 YFSETQ. The CDR3 loop is CASNRAGELFF. In nucleotides, the CDR3 is TGCGCCAGCAACAGGGCCGGGGAGCTGTTTTTT.

CDR3 sequence (DNA): TGTGCCAGCAGCGTAGCTTGGCGCTCGGGGAGCACAGATACGCAGTATTTT. It is translated as CASSVAWRSGSTDTQYF. This chain connects TRBV9 to TRBJ2-3; the D gene is possibly TRBD2 (5 bases). Trimming shortened V by 0 bases and J by 0 bases, and 14 bases separated the two germline ends. Germline CDR1 is SGDLS and CDR2 is YYNGEE. The CDR3 has 17 amino acids.

V and J are TRBV20-1 and TRBJ2-3; no reliable D call. The germline gives CDR1 DFQATT, CDR2 SNEGSKA (reference sequence). This CDR3 comprises 10 residues. Trimming cost V 3 bases and J 5 bases, with 3 bases left between them. CDR3 region: CSARRDTQYF. Here the CDR3 DNA reads TGCAGTGCTAGGCGAGATACGCAGTATTTT.

The genes are TRBV2 and TRBJ2-5, with D perhaps matching TRBD2 (6 bases). Germline assignment: CDR1 SNHLY and CDR2 FYNNEI. The CDR3 has 14 amino acids. V lost 8 bases and J lost 4, with 17 bases in between. This CDR3 is CASDGGRKIETQYF. CDR3 in DNA: TGTGCCAGCGACGGGGGACGGAAAATAGAGACCCAGTACTTC. Combining the CDR3 with reference TRBV2 and TRBJ2-5 gives the whole variable domain EPEVTQTPSHQVTQMGQEVILRCVPISNHLYFYWYRQILGQKVEFLVSFYNNEISEKSEIFDDQFSVERPDGSNFTLKIRSTKLEDSAMYFCASDGGRKIETQYFGPGTRLLVL.

The table lists this clone with a count of one. The V and J genes are TRBV4-3 and TRBJ2-2, with 15 bases lining up with TRBD2. Germline V gene sequence: CDR1 LGHNA, CDR2 YSLEER. The CDR3 loop spans 20 amino acids. V was clipped by 0 bases and J by 1 base; unmatched bases: 6. The CDR3 sequence is CASSQDRTSGGALNTGELFF. As DNA, the CDR3 is TGCGCCAGCAGCCAAGACCGGACTAGCGGGGGGGCTCTGAACACCGGGGAGCTGTTTTTT.

The V and J genes are TRBV10-1 and TRBJ2-1; perhaps TRBD2 as D (5 bases). Trimming removed 3 bases from V and 7 bases from J, with 10 bases in between. This CDR3 spans 13 amino acids. CDR1 and CDR2 from the germline V gene are WNHNN and SYGVQD (reference sequence). CDR3 region: CASSDQLDNEQFF. The CDR3 DNA is TGCGCCAGCAGTGACCAACTAGATAATGAGCAGTTCTTC.

The J gene is TRBJ1-1, the V gene TRBV10-2; D is perhaps TRBD1 (5 bases). CDR1 is WSHSY and CDR2 is SAAADI in the germline V gene. The CDR3 extends over 12 amino acids. Trimming shortened V by 4 bases and J by 5 bases, and 8 bases separated the two germline ends. DNA of the CDR3: TGCGCCAGCAGTGTACAGGTTACTGAAGCTTTCTTT. Translated, it gives CASSVQVTEAFF.

The CDR3 loop is CASSLGQGANEQYF. The CDR3 DNA reads as TGTGCCAGCAGCTTGGGACAGGGGGCGAACGAGCAGTACTTC. The J gene is TRBJ2-7, the V gene TRBV7-6, with 12 bases that match TRBD1. V was pared by 3 bases and J by 5 bases, with 2 bases of the junction left unmatched. This CDR3 is built from 14 residues. CDR1 SGHVS and CDR2 FNYEAQ come from the germline V gene.

The genes are TRBV5-6 and TRBJ1-6, with no clear D. V shed 1 base and J shed 0 bases, with 11 bases lying between them. This CDR3 region has 17 residues. Germline CDR1 reads SGHDT; CDR2 reads YYEEEE. As DNA, the CDR3 is TGTGCCAGCAGCTTGTGGTTGGCAAGCTCCTATAATTCACCCCTCCACTTT. Translating it yields CASSLWLASSYNSPLHF.

This clone has just one count. The V and J genes are TRBV6-5 and TRBJ1-2, with 7 bases identical to TRBD1. The CDR3 spans 15 residues. V was pared by 6 bases and J by 4 bases, with 11 bases of the junction left unmatched. The germline gives CDR1 MNHEY, CDR2 SVGAGI. The CDR3 DNA reads TGTGCCAGCAGGCCCGCAGGGGGTTCATTCTATGGCTACACCTTC. Translated: CASRPAGGSFYGYTF.